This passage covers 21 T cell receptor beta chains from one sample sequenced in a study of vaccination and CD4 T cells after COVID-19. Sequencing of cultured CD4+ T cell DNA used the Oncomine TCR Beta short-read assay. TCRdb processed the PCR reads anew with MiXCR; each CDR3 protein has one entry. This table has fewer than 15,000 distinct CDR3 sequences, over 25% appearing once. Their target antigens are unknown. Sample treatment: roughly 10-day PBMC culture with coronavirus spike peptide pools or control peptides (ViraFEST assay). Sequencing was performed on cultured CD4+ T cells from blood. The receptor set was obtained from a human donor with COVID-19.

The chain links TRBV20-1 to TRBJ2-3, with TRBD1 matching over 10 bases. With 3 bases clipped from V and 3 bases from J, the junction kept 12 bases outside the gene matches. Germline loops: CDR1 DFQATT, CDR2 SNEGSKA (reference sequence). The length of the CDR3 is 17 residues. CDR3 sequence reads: CSASGTGAKIWTDTQYF. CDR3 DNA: TGCAGTGCTAGCGGGACAGGGGCTAAAATTTGGACAGATACGCAGTATTTT.

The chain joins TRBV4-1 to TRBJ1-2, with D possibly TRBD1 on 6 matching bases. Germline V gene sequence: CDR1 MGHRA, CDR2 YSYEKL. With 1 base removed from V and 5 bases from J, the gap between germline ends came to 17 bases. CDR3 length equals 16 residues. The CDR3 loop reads CASSQGEGGRRYGYTF. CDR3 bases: TGCGCCAGCAGCCAAGGGGAGGGGGGGCGACGTTATGGCTACACCTTC.

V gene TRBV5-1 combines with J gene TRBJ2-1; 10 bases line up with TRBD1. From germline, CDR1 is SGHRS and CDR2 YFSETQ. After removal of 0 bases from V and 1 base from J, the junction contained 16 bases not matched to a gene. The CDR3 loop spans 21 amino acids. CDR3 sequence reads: CASSLDRRGQGTLASYNEQFF. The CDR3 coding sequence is TGCGCCAGCAGCTTGGATCGTCGGGGACAGGGGACCCTAGCTTCCTACAATGAGCAGTTCTTC.

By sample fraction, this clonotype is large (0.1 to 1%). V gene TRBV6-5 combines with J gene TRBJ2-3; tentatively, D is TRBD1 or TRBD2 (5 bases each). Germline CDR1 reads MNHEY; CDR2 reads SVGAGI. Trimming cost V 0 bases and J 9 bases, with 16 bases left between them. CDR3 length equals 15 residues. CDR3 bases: TGTGCCAGCAGTTACTCAACCGCTTGGTGGGGGACGCAGTATTTT. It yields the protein CASSYSTAWWGTQYF.

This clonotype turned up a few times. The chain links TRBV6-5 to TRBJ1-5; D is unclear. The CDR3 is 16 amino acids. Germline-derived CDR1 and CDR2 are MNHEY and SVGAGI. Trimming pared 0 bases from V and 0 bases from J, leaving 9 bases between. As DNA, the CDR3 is TGTGCCAGCAGTTACTCGAGGCCGAATAGCAATCAGCCCCAGCATTTT. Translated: CASSYSRPNSNQPQHF.

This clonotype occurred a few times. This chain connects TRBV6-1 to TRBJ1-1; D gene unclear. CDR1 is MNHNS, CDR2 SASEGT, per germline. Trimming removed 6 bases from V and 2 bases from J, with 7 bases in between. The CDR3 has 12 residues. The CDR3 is CASRTANTEAFF. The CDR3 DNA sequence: TGTGCCAGCAGAACAGCAAACACTGAAGCTTTCTTT.

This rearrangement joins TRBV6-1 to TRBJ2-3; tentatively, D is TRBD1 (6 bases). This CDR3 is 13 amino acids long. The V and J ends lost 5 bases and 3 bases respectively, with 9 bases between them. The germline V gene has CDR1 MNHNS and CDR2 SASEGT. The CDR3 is CASSPDRTDTQYF. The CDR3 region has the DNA TGTGCCAGCAGTCCAGACAGGACAGATACGCAGTATTTT.

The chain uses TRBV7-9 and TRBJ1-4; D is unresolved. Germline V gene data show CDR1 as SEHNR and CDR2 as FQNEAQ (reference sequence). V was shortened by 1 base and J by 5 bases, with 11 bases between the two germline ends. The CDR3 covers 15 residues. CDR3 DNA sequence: TGTGCCAGCAGCTTAGGAGACGGTGAGAATGAAAAACTGTTTTTT. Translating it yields CASSLGDGENEKLFF.

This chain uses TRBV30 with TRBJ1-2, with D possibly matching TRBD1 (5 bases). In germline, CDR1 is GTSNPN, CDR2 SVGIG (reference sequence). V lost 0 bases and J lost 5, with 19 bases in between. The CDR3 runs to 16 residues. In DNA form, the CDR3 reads TGTGCCTGGAGTGTACCAGGTCGGGGGGTTAGTTATGGCTACACCTTC. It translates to CAWSVPGRGVSYGYTF. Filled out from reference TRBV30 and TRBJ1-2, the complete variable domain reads SQTIHQWPATLVQPVGSPLSLECTVEGTSNPNLYWYRQAAGRGLQLLFYSVGIGQISSEVPQNLSASRPQDRQFILSSKKLLLSDSGFYLCAWSVPGRGVSYGYTFGSGTRLTVV.

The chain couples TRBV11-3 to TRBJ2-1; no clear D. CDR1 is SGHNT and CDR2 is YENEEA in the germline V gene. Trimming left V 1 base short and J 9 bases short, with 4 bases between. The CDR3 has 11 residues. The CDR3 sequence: CASSLVAEQFF. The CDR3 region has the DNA TGTGCCAGCAGCTTAGTGGCTGAGCAGTTCTTC.

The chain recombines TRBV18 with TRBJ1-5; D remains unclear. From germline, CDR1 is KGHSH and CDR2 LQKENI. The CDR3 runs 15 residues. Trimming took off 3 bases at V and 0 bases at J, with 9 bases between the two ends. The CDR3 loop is CASSPMSSSNQPQHF. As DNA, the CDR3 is TGTGCCAGCTCACCGATGTCCAGTAGCAATCAGCCCCAGCATTTT.

Written as DNA, the CDR3 is TGTGCCAGCAGTGACGGCCACCATGGCAATGAGCAGTTCTTC. This gives the protein CASSDGHHGNEQFF. The chain employs TRBV6-4 and TRBJ2-1; D uncertain. The CDR3 consists of 14 residues. Trimming took off 2 bases at V and 6 bases at J, with 11 bases between the two ends. CDR1 is MRHNA, CDR2 SNTAGT, per germline.

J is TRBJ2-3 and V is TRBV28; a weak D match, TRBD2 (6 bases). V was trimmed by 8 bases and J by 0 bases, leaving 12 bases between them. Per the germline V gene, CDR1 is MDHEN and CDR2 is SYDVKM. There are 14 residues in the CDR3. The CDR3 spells CASRDWESTDTQYF. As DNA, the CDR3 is TGTGCCAGCCGGGACTGGGAAAGCACAGATACGCAGTATTTT.

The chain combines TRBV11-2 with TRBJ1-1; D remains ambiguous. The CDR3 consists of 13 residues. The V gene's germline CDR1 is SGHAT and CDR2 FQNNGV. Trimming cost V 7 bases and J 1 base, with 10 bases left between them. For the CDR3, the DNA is TGTGCCAGCACCACTGAGCGGAACACTGAAGCTTTCTTT. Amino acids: CASTTERNTEAFF. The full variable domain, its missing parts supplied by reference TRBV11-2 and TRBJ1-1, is EAGVAQSPRYKIIEKRQSVAFWCNPISGHATLYWYQQILGQGPKLLIQFQNNGVVDDSQLPKDRFSAERLKGVDSTLKIQPAKLEDSAVYLCASTTERNTEAFFGQGTRLTVV.

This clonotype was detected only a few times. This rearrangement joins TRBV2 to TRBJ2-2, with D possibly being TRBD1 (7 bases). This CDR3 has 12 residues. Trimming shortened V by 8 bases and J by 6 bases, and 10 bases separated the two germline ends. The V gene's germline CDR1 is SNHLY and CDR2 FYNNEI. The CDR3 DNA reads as TGTGCCAGCTCCAGGGGGGCCGGGGAGCTGTTTTTT. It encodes CASSRGAGELFF.

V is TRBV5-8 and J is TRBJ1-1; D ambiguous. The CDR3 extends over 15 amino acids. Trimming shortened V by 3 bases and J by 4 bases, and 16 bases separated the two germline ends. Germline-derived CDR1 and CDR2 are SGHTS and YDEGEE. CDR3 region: CASSSDGRRSTEAFF. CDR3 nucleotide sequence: TGTGCCAGCAGCTCCGACGGTAGAAGGAGCACTGAAGCTTTCTTT. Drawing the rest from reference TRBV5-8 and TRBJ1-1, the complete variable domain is EAGVTQSPTHLIKTRGQQATLRCSPISGHTSVYWYQQALGLGLQFLLWYDEGEERNRGNFPPRFSGRQFPNYSSELNVNALELEDSALYLCASSSDGRRSTEAFFGQGTRLTVV.

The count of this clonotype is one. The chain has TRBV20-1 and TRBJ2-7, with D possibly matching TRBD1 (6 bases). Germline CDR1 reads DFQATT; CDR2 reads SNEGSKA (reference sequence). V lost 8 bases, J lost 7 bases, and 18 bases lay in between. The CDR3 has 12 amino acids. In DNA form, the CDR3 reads TGCAGTACCCGTGAGGGGGTGAGGGAGCAGTACTTC. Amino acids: CSTREGVREQYF.

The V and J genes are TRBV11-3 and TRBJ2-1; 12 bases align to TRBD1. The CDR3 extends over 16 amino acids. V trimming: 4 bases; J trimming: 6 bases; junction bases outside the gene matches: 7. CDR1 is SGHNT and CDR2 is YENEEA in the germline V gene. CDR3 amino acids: CASSSRPGQGANEQFF. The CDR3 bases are TGTGCCAGCAGCTCTAGACCGGGACAGGGGGCCAATGAGCAGTTCTTC.

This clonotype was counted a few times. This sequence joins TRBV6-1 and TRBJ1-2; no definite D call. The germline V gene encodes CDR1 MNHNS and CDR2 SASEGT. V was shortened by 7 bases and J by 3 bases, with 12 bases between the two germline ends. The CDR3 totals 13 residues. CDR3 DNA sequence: TGTGCCAGCAAAGTACCAGCGGACTATGGCTACACCTTC. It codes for CASKVPADYGYTF.

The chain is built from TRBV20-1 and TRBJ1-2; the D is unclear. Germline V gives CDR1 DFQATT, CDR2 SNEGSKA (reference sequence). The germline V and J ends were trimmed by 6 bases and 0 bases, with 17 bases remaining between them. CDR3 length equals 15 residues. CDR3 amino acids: CSALSRRETNYGYTF. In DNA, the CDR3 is TGCAGTGCACTGTCCCGACGGGAAACTAACTATGGCTACACCTTC.

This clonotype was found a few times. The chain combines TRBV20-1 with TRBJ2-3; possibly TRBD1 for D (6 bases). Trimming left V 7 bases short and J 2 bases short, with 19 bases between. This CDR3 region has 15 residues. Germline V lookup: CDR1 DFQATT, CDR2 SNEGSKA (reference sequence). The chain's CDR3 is CSVRGVGQLTDTQYF. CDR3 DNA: TGCAGTGTCAGAGGCGTTGGACAGCTCACAGATACGCAGTATTTT.